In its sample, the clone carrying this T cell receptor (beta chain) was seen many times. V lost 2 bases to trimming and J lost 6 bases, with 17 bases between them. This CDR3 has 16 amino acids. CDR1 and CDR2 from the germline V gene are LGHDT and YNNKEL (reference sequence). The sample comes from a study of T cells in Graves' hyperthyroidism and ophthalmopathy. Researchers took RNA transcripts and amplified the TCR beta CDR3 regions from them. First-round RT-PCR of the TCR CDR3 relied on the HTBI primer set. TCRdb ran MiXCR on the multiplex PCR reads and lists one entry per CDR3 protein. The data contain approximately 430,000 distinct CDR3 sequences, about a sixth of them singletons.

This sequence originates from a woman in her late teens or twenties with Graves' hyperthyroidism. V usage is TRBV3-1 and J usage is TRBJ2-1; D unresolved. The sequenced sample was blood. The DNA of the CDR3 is TGTGCCAGCAGCCAATCTTGGGTGTTGAGCCGCAATGAGCAGTTCTTC. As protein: CASSQSWVLSRNEQFF.